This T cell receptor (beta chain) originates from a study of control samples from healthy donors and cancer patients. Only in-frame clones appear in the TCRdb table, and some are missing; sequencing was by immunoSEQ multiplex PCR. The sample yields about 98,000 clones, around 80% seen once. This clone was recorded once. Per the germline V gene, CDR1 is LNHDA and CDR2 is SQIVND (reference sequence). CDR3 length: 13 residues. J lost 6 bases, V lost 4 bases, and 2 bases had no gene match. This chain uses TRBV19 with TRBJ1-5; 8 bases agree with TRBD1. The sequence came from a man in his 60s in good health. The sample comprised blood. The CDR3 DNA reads TGTGCCAGTAGTACCGACAGGGGTCAGCCCCAGCATTTT. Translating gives CASSTDRGQPQHF.